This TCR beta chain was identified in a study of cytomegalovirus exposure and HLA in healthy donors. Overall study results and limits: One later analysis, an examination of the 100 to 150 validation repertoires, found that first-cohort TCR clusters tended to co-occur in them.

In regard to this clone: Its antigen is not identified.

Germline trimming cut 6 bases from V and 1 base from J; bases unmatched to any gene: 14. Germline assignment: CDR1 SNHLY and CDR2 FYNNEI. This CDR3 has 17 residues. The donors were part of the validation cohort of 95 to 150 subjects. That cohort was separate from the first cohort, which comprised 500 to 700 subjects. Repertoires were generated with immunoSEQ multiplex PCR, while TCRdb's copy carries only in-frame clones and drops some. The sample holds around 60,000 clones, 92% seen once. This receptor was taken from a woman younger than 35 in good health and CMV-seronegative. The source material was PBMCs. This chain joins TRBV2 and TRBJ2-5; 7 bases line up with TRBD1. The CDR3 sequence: CASRWGQTTTSQETQYF. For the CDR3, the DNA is TGTGCCAGCAGATGGGGACAGACTACTACCAGCCAAGAGACCCAGTACTTC.